This TCR beta chain is drawn from a study of blood T cell repertoires in COVID-19. CDR3 length: 15 residues. V lost 4 bases and J lost 1; bases outside the gene matches: 5. The germline V gene encodes CDR1 SGDLS and CDR2 YYNGEE. Per the authors' pipeline: Estimation of nucleated cell counts was performed using reference gene primer amplification. The method was immunoSEQ multiplex PCR; TCRdb's version includes in-frame clones alone and lacks a portion of them. D and trimming were read from the DNA, whereas the V and J calls and clone size are those reported in that table. This sample has approximately 75,000 clones; around 74% occur once, and the top ten carry just over 2.5%.

This clonotype originated in a human donor with acute or convalescent COVID-19. The donor label of this sample is uncertain. This chain uses TRBV9 with TRBJ1-3; the match to TRBD1 covers 7 bases. The sequenced sample consisted of peripheral blood. For the CDR3, the DNA is TGTGCCAGCAGCCCCGACAGGGTTTCTGGAAACACCATATATTTT. As protein: CASSPDRVSGNTIYF.